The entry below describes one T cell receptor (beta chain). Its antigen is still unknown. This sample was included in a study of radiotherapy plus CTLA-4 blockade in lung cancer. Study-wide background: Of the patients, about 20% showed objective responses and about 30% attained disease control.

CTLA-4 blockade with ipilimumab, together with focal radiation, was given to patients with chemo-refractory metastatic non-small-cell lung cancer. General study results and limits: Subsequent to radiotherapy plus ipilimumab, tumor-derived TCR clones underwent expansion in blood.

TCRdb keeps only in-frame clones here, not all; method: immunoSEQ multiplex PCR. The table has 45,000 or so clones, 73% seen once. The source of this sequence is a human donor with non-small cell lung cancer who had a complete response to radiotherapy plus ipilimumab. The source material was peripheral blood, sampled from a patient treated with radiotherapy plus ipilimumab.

CDR3 sequence: CASSSGGAAYEQYF. The CDR3 nucleotides read TGTGCCAGCAGCTCTGGGGGGGCCGCCTACGAGCAGTACTTC. The genes are TRBV7-2 and TRBJ2-7, with TRBD2 as a possible D gene (7 bases). This CDR3 is 14 amino acids long. The V and J ends lost 4 bases and 2 bases respectively, with 12 bases between them. Germline V CDR1 and CDR2: SGHTA, FQGNSA.